The clone carrying this TCR beta chain showed up just once. The CDR3 runs 15 residues. Germline loops: CDR1 SGHRS, CDR2 YFSETQ. J lost 3 bases, V lost 1 base, and 6 bases had no gene match. Assay used: immunoSEQ multiplex PCR; TCRdb lists only in-frame clones, some missing. The profile shows 300,000 to 400,000 clones, roughly 90% of them singletons. This record comes from a study of blood T cell repertoires in COVID-19. The overall study: Sites in the United States, Italy and Spain provided acute and convalescent COVID-19 samples. The cDNA or gDNA used as material had been derived from T cells, B-cell-depleted T cells, or PBMCs.

Recruitment covered roughly 22 US areas and drew participants whose ages spanned roughly 18 to 95 years. Participant reports of clinical history set cohort assignment. The chain recombines TRBV5-1 with TRBJ2-7; 8 nucleotides agree with TRBD2. What was sequenced was PBMCs or T cells enriched from blood (not recorded which). The clonotype was recovered from a young woman who had been exposed to COVID-19. The CDR3 region is CASSLQRGGYYEQYF. CDR3 in DNA: TGCGCCAGCAGCTTGCAACGCGGGGGGTACTACGAGCAGTACTTC.